Following are 10 T cell receptor beta chains from one sample sequenced in a study of neurological immune-mediated disorders. Via MiXCR, TCRdb re-called the 5' RACE reads, giving one row per CDR3 protein. This table holds 26,000 or so distinct CDR3 sequences, approximately 21% found once. Sequenced: PBMCs. The source of these receptors is a woman aged 60-75 years in good health.

This clonotype was seen at least ten times. The CDR3 protein is CASSLVSEGELFF. The CDR3 DNA reads TGTGCCAGCAGTTTAGTCTCAGAGGGGGAGCTGTTTTTT. The genes are TRBV12-3 or TRBV12-4 and TRBJ2-2; D uncertain. The CDR3 runs 13 residues. Trimming took off 1 base at V and 8 bases at J, with 8 bases between the two ends.

This clonotype was observed at least ten times. The CDR3 region is CASSVDAGGWYEQYF. CDR3 bases: TGTGCCAGCAGCGTAGACGCGGGAGGGTGGTACGAGCAGTACTTC. J is TRBJ2-7 and V is TRBV9, with 9 bases matching TRBD2. The CDR3 covers 15 residues. V was clipped by 0 bases and J by 4 bases; unmatched bases: 5. The germline V gene encodes CDR1 SGDLS and CDR2 YYNGEE. The entire variable domain, with the rest obtained from reference TRBV9 and TRBJ2-7, is as follows: DSGVTQTPKHLITATGQRVTLRCSPRSGDLSVYWYQQSLDQGLQFLIQYYNGEERAKGNILERFSAQQFPDLHSELNLSSLELGDSALYFCASSVDAGGWYEQYFGPGTRLTVT.

This clonotype was seen many times. V usage is TRBV18 and J usage is TRBJ2-2; D gene ambiguous. Trimming took off 3 bases at V and 4 bases at J, with 6 bases between the two ends. The germline gives CDR1 KGHSH, CDR2 LQKENI. There are 13 residues in the CDR3. The CDR3 DNA is TGTGCCAGCTCACCCGACGCCACCGGGGAGCTGTTTTTT. It codes for CASSPDATGELFF.

On this clonotype itself: A much larger clone is a single base away; this may be a read error. The chain has TRBV15 and TRBJ2-7, with 8 bases identical to TRBD1. This CDR3 comprises 15 residues. Trimming removed 1 base from V and 5 bases from J; junction bases left unmatched: 7. Germline V lookup: CDR1 LNHNV, CDR2 YYDKDF (reference sequence). The chain's CDR3 is CATSRVRTGHNEQYF. In nucleotides, the CDR3 is TGTGCCACCAGCAGAGTCAGGACAGGGCACAACGAGCAGTACTTC.

The rearrangement joins TRBV9 to TRBJ2-1; the D gene is possibly TRBD2 (6 bases). Germline-derived CDR1 and CDR2 are SGDLS and YYNGEE. The CDR3 runs to 15 residues. Trimming left V 2 bases short and J 3 bases short, with 12 bases between. Here the CDR3 DNA reads TGTGCCAGCAGCGTGCAGGCTAGCGTCTACAATGAGCAGTTCTTC. Its protein product is CASSVQASVYNEQFF.

This clonotype was picked up many times. V gene TRBV4-3 combines with J gene TRBJ2-2, with TRBD1 as a possible D gene (5 bases). In germline, CDR1 is LGHNA, CDR2 YSLEER. Trimming left V 1 base short and J 6 bases short, with 9 bases between. The CDR3 covers 14 residues. In DNA, the CDR3 is TGCGCCAGCAGCCAAGGGCCAGGGTCCGGGGAGCTGTTTTTT. Residues: CASSQGPGSGELFF.

This clonotype was detected ten times or more. This chain joins TRBV7-8 and TRBJ2-3; maybe TRBD1 (6 bases). This CDR3 comprises 16 residues. Germline loops: CDR1 SGHVS, CDR2 FQNEAQ. V was clipped by 2 bases and J by 5 bases, with 17 bases between them. The CDR3: CASSLRGASRGDTQYF. The DNA of the CDR3 is TGTGCCAGCAGCTTAAGAGGGGCTAGCAGGGGAGATACGCAGTATTTT.

In its sample, this clonotype was seen many times. The chain carries TRBV10-3 and TRBJ1-6; TRBD1 matches at 7 bases. Per the germline V gene, CDR1 is ENHRY and CDR2 is SYGVKD. The V gene end was trimmed by 3 bases and the J gene end by 5 bases; junction bases not matched to a gene: 4. The CDR3 covers 15 residues. The CDR3 here is CAISERRGDNSPLHF. CDR3 bases: TGTGCCATCAGTGAACGCAGGGGGGATAATTCACCCCTCCACTTT.

As to this clonotype: Compared with germline, one end of the junction differs, possibly owing to a read error. The chain uses TRBV12-3 or TRBV12-4 and TRBJ2-3; tentatively, D is TRBD2 (7 bases). The CDR3 length is 13 residues. The CDR3 here is CSSGDMGTDTQYF. The CDR3 DNA reads TGTTCCAGCGGGGACATGGGGACAGATACGCAGTATTTT.

The table lists this clonotype with many counts. This chain uses TRBV5-6 with TRBJ2-6; D not certain. The CDR3 runs 13 residues. Between the trimmed V and J ends, which lost 0 bases and 2 bases, there was a span of 0 bases. Germline V gene sequence: CDR1 SGHDT, CDR2 YYEEEE. The CDR3 sequence: CASSLAGANVLTF. For the CDR3, the DNA is TGTGCCAGCAGCTTGGCTGGGGCCAACGTCCTGACTTTC.